This record looks at one T cell receptor beta chain sequence and its context. The junction does not match germline at one end; this may be a read error. This entry belongs to a study of shared clonotypes between healthy human individuals. Sequenced by immunoSEQ multiplex PCR; TCRdb stores in-frame clones only, minus some. This table has millions of clones, roughly 95% appearing once. This CDR3 contains 14 residues. CDR1 is SSHAT, CDR2 FNYEAQ, per germline (reference sequence). Cells designated naive CD8 were CD45RO-negative and were positively selected for CCR7, with terminally differentiated effector memory CD45RA+ cells excluded.

The gene calls are TRBV7-7 and TRBJ2-3, with no clear D. Sequenced sample: naive CD8+ T cells sorted from blood. The TCR sequence derives from a man aged 18 to 29 in good health. This CDR3 reads CASSLDPNTDTQYF. In nucleotides, the CDR3 is TGTGCTAGCAGCTTAGATCCAAACACAGATACGCAGTATTTT.